This T cell receptor (beta chain) was captured in a study of T cells in Graves' hyperthyroidism and ophthalmopathy. Study observations and caveats: The model anticipated ophthalmopathy a median about six months pre-onset.

Sample collection date corresponds to first hyperthyroidism diagnosis, prior to any ophthalmopathy symptoms. An approximately 10 ml volume of fresh peripheral blood provided the PBMCs. The TCR beta CDR3 regions underwent amplification using RNA transcripts as the source. With the HTBI primer set, the TCR CDR3 went through a first round of RT-PCR. Via MiXCR, TCRdb re-called the multiplex PCR reads, giving one row per CDR3 protein. This sample has a few hundred thousand distinct CDR3 sequences, with 11% to 15% found just once. This CDR3 region has 17 residues. V was cut by 4 bases and J by 2 bases, with 20 bases left in between. CDR1 MNHEY and CDR2 SVGEGT come from the germline V gene. Ten or more counts support this clonotype. Its antigen remains unknown.

The sample taken for sequencing was blood. This chain uses TRBV6-2 or TRBV6-3 with TRBJ1-2; D gene unclear. The receptor's source is a woman aged 25 to 39 with Graves' hyperthyroidism that later progressed to Graves' ophthalmopathy. CDR3 sequence reads: CASSFNSGLQQNYGYTF. The CDR3 DNA sequence: TGTGCCAGCAGTTTCAACTCGGGCCTTCAACAGAACTATGGCTACACCTTC.